Listed below are T cell receptor beta chains from one sample, sequenced in a study of OX40 agonist ivuxolimab in advanced cancers. TCRdb's copy holds only in-frame clones and misses some; the assay was immunoSEQ multiplex PCR. Of roughly 100,000 clones in the sample, more than 85% were seen once. Sequenced here: CD4+ or CD8+ T cells sorted from blood, sampled in a trial of the OX40 agonist ivuxolimab. These receptors came from an adult with an advanced solid tumor such as melanoma, head and neck, liver or kidney cancer. Each CDR3 is given with its conserved first and last residue. D genes are given only for firm matches.

D: TRBD1; V: TRBV9; CDR3: CASSRGGDWHEQYF
D: NA; V: TRBV11-3; CDR3: CASSPSGLETEAFF
D: TRBD1; V: TRBV27; CDR3: CASSATGMNTEAFF
D: TRBD1; V: TRBV27; CDR3: CASGRGTGTEAFF
D: NA; V: TRBV4-1; CDR3: CASSQDQWGQPQHF
D: NA; V: TRBV4-1; CDR3: CASSQEGARTEAFF
D: NA; V: TRBV30; CDR3: CAWSIVAGTDTQYF
D: NA; V: TRBV13; CDR3: CASSLQKIDTEAFF
D: NA; V: TRBV13; CDR3: CASSLGDYEQYF
D: TRBD1; V: TRBV19; CDR3: CASSIGTGGEETQYF
D: NA; V: TRBV27; CDR3: CASSLIRRDIRRSNTEAFF
D: NA; V: TRBV5-1; CDR3: CASSLGAGYTF
D: TRBD1; V: TRBV6-1; CDR3: CASSEQDRVGDTQYF
D: NA; V: TRBV30; CDR3: CAWSVLPLEETQYF
D: TRBD1; V: TRBV5-8; CDR3: CASSLVGTGGDTQYF
D: TRBD1; V: TRBV6-1; CDR3: CASSEIITGGANYGYTF
D: NA; V: TRBV27; CDR3: CASSLGRAGTEAFF
D: TRBD1; V: TRBV9; CDR3: CASSGPDRGNYGYTF
D: TRBD1; V: TRBV19; CDR3: CASSIGQANTEAFF
D: TRBD2; V: TRBV9; CDR3: CASSVGGTSGETQYF
D: NA; V: TRBV5-1; CDR3: CASSLGNRLNTEAFF
D: NA; V: TRBV6-5; CDR3: CASGGGFNYGYTF
D: NA; V: TRBV21-1; CDR3: CASWGGNQPQHF
D: TRBD2; V: TRBV5-1; CDR3: CASSPGTSYAGELFF
D: NA; V: TRBV19; CDR3: CASMGQNYGYTF
D: NA; V: TRBV6-5; CDR3: CASSPDSTGQPQHF
D: TRBD1; V: TRBV6-6; CDR3: CASSYPRTGEDEQYF
D: NA; V: TRBV9; CDR3: CASSAGLTEQYF
D: NA; V: TRBV28; CDR3: CASLLGVGGDTQYF
D: TRBD1; V: TRBV28; CDR3: CASSLQGYYGYTF
D: NA; V: TRBV9; CDR3: CASSVGFAQGSSYNEQFF
D: NA; V: TRBV9; CDR3: CASSPGGGSDTQYF
D: NA; V: TRBV7-3; CDR3: CASSPTGPGELFF
D: NA; V: TRBV10-3; CDR3: CAISGIPGNEQFF
D: NA; V: TRBV10-2; CDR3: CASSEGEADTEAFF
D: NA; V: TRBV6-5; CDR3: CASSYSEGLVSDTQYF
D: TRBD2; V: TRBV19; CDR3: CASTVTSGVYNEQFF
D: NA; V: TRBV19; CDR3: CASSIVGSGGYGYTF
D: NA; V: TRBV7-8; CDR3: CASSLASEGPGSYEQYF
D: TRBD2; V: TRBV2; CDR3: CASIESGGVSETQYF
D: NA; V: TRBV7-8; CDR3: CASSLGAAHQPQHF
D: NA; V: TRBV2; CDR3: CASSLTPPGASNQPQHF